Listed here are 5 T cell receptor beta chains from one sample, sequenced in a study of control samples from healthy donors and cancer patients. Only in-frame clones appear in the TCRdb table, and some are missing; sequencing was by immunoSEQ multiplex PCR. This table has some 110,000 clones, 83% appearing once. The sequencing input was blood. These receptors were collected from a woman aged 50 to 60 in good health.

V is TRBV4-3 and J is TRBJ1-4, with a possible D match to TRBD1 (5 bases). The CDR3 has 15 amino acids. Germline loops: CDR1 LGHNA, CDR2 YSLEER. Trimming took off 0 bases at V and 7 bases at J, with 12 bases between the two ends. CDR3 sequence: CASSQDGGRGEKLFF. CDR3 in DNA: TGCGCCAGCAGCCAAGATGGGGGACGCGGTGAAAAACTGTTTTTT.

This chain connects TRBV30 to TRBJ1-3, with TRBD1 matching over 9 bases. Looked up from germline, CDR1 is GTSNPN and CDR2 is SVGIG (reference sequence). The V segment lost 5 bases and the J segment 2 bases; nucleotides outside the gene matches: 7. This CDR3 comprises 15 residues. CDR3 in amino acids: CAWLPGQGAGNTIYF. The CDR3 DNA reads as TGTGCCTGGTTACCGGGACAGGGTGCTGGAAACACCATATATTTT.

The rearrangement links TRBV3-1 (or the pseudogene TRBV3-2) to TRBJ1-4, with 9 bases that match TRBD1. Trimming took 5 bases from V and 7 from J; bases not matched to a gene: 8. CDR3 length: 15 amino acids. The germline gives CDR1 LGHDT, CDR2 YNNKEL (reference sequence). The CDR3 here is CASSVPGQGIEKLFF. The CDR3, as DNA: TGTGCCAGCAGCGTACCGGGACAGGGTATTGAAAAACTGTTTTTT.

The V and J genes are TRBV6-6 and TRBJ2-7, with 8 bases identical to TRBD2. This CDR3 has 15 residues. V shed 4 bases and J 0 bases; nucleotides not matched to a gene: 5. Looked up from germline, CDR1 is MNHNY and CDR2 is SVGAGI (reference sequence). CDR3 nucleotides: TGTGCCAGCAGTTCACCGGGACTAGTCTCCTACGAGCAGTACTTC. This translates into CASSSPGLVSYEQYF.

The CDR3 coding sequence is TGTGCCAGCAGCGACGGGACTTTTACGCAGTATTTT. Protein: CASSDGTFTQYF. The chain is built from TRBV6-6 and TRBJ2-3, with D tentatively TRBD2 (6 bases). The CDR3 length is 12 residues. Germline CDR1 reads MNHNY; CDR2 reads SVGAGI (reference sequence). The V gene lost 6 bases and the J gene lost 8 bases, with 12 bases spanning the gap.